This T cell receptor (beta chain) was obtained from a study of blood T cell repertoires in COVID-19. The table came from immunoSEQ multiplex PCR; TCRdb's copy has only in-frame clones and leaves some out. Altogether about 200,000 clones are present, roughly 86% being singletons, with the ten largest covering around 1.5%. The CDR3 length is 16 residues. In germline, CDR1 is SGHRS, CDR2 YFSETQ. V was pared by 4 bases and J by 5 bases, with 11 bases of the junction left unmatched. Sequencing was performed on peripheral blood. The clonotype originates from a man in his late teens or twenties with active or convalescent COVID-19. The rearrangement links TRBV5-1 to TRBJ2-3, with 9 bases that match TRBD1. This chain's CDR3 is CASSQSIGQGLDTQYF. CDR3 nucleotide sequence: TGCGCCAGCAGCCAAAGCATAGGACAGGGGTTAGATACGCAGTATTTT.